The T cell receptor beta chain described here comes from a study of blood T cell repertoires in COVID-19. From germline, CDR1 is MGHRA and CDR2 YSYEKL. After removal of 6 bases from V and 0 bases from J, the junction contained 6 bases not matched to a gene. The CDR3 spans 15 residues. Clones were sequenced by immunoSEQ multiplex PCR, and TCRdb holds only the in-frame ones, with some missing. The table records about 280,000 clones, 75% to 90% of them present only once. The specimen was peripheral blood. The sequence was collected from a woman between 65 and 79 years old with acute or convalescent COVID-19. The rearrangement uses TRBV4-1 and TRBJ1-1; the match to TRBD1 covers 8 bases. CDR3: CASRWGQVMNTEAFF. CDR3 coding DNA: TGCGCCAGCAGATGGGGACAGGTTATGAACACTGAAGCTTTCTTT.